The clone carrying this TCR beta chain appeared a few times. Its antigen is unknown. This entry belongs to a study of human T cells and chemical hapten exposure. Time point: patch test 1, 2 weeks after DPC sensitization. As for treatment: therapeutic diphenylcyclopropenone sensitization with weekly scalp DPC. Blood draws preceded each patch test application. The study's library attached unique molecular identifiers to single cDNA molecules. TCRdb passed the RACE reads through MiXCR, listing each CDR3 protein once. The sample consists of approximately 90,000 distinct CDR3 sequences, about 11% of them appearing once. Study-wide points: The formation of large CDR3 similarity clusters by expanded TCRs significantly exceeded that of controls.

The TCR sequence derives from a man in his forties with alopecia areata. Some clones in this sample may be carry-over from other donors' samples. Sequenced here: whole blood, sampled in connection with sensitization to the hapten diphenylcyclopropenone (DPC).

CDR3 sequence reads: CASSPLSVVSTDTQYF. CDR3 in DNA: TGTGCCAGCAGTCCCCTCTCAGTGGTTAGCACAGATACGCAGTATTTT. The chain joins TRBV28 to TRBJ2-3; D gene uncertain. Germline V CDR1 and CDR2: MDHEN, SYDVKM. The V end was cut by 5 bases, the J end by 0 bases, with 15 bases between. The CDR3 has 16 residues.